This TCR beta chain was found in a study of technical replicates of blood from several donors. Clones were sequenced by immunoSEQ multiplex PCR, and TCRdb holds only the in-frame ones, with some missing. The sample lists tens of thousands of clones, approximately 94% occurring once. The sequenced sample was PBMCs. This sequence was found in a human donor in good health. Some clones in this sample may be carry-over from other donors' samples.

CDR3 sequence (DNA): TGTGCCAGCAGCCTCCGGGACAGGGTTGGCGAGCAGTACTTC. This sequence encodes CASSLRDRVGEQYF. The chain carries TRBV4-2 and TRBJ2-7, with TRBD1 matching over 9 bases. The CDR3 is 14 amino acids. The germline gives CDR1 LGHNA, CDR2 YNFKEQ. With 4 bases clipped from V and 6 bases from J, the junction kept 7 bases outside the gene matches.